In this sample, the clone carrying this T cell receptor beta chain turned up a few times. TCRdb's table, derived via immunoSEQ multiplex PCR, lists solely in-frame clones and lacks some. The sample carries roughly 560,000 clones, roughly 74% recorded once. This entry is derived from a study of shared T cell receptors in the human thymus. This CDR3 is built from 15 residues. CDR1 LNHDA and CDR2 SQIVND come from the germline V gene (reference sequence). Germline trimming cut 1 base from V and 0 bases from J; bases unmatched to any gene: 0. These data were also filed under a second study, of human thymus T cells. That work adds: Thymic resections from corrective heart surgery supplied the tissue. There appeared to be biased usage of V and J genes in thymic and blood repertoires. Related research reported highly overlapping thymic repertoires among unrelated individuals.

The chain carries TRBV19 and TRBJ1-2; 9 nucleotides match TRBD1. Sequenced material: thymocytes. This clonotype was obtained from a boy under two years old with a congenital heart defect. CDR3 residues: CASSIGTGANYGYTF. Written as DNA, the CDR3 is TGTGCCAGTAGTATAGGGACAGGGGCTAACTATGGCTACACCTTC.